This is a list of T cell receptor beta chains from one sample in a study of T cell responses to AZD1222 COVID-19 vaccine. The method was immunoSEQ multiplex PCR; TCRdb's version includes in-frame clones alone and lacks a portion of them. The table records 75,000 to 100,000 clones, roughly 90% of them present only once. The sequenced sample was peripheral blood, obtained on day 0 of AZD1222 vaccination. Receptor source: an adult in good health. Both conserved end residues are part of each CDR3. The D gene is left open where the match is weak. Where a row states a size, it is once, few, many or the class of an expanded clone; other rows omit it.

CDR3 length	clone size	D gene	V gene	J gene	CDR3 protein	CDR3 DNA
12	.	TRBD1	TRBV27	TRBJ1-5	CASSPGQGRMHF	TGTGCCAGCAGTCCCGGACAGGGGAGGATGCATTTT
15	.	TRBD2	TRBV7-3	TRBJ2-7	CASSLGTSGSYEQYF	TGTGCCAGCAGCTTGGGGACTAGCGGATCCTACGAGCAGTACTTC
13	once	TRBD2	TRBV5-1	TRBJ2-2	CASAGVGTGELFF	TGCGCCAGTGCGGGAGTGGGCACCGGGGAGCTGTTTTTT
16	.	.	TRBV28	TRBJ2-2	CASSGPDSPNTGELFF	TGTGCCAGCAGCGGCCCGGACAGCCCTAACACCGGGGAGCTGTTTTTT
16	.	TRBD1	TRBV19	TRBJ2-1	CASSIGGTGGYNEQFF	TGTGCCAGTAGTATAGGTGGGACAGGGGGATACAATGAGCAGTTCTTC
15	.	TRBD1	TRBV19	TRBJ2-7	CASSRDLTGGPEQYF	TGTGCCAGTAGTAGAGACCTTACAGGGGGCCCCGAGCAGTACTTC
12	.	.	TRBV6-9	TRBJ1-1	CASSYRGGHAFF	TGTGCCAGCAGTTACCGGGGGGGGCACGCTTTCTTT
13	.	.	TRBV27	TRBJ2-1	CASNPQPYNEQFF	TGTGCCAGCAACCCTCAGCCTTACAATGAGCAGTTCTTC
19	.	TRBD2	TRBV7-2	TRBJ2-2	CASSLTRRLAGGNTGELFF	TGTGCCAGCAGCTTGACCCGGAGACTAGCGGGAGGAAACACCGGGGAGCTGTTTTTT
15	.	TRBD1	TRBV19	TRBJ1-4	CASRGQAATNEKLFF	TGTGCCAGTAGGGGACAGGCAGCAACTAATGAAAAACTGTTTTTT
16	once	.	TRBV6-1	TRBJ2-2	CASSEWRHPNTGELFF	TGTGCCAGCAGTGAATGGCGGCACCCGAACACCGGGGAGCTGTTTTTT
15	.	TRBD1	TRBV5-1	TRBJ1-2	CASSFQGQSNYGYTF	TGCGCCAGCAGCTTTCAGGGACAGTCGAACTATGGCTACACCTTC
15	.	TRBD2	TRBV30	TRBJ2-3	CACRRLAGLTDTQYF	TGTGCCTGCCGCAGACTAGCGGGGCTCACAGATACGCAGTATTTT
16	.	.	TRBV5-4	TRBJ2-3	CASSTGPDPSTDTQYF	TGTGCCAGCAGCACCGGACCAGATCCTAGCACAGATACGCAGTATTTT
17	.	TRBD2	TRBV7-2	TRBJ2-1	CASSPGTSGRASGEQFF	TGTGCCAGCAGCCCGGGGACTAGCGGGAGGGCATCGGGTGAGCAGTTCTTC
14	.	.	TRBV7-9	TRBJ2-7	CASSWVWDSYEQYF	TGTGCCAGCAGCTGGGTCTGGGACTCCTACGAGCAGTACTTC
18	.	TRBD2	TRBV4-2	TRBJ2-5	CASSPGLAGLGFQETQYF	TGTGCCAGCAGCCCGGGACTAGCGGGTTTAGGGTTTCAAGAGACCCAGTACTTC
16	.	.	TRBV27	TRBJ1-6	CASSLQGGISNSPLHF	TGTGCCAGCAGTTTACAGGGTGGTATATCGAATTCACCCCTCCACTTT
11	.	.	TRBV19	TRBJ1-2	CASQAQSGYTF	TGTGCCAGTCAGGCCCAGTCTGGCTACACCTTC
16	.	TRBD2	TRBV6-2/TRBV6-3	TRBJ2-5	CASSAGTSGAQETQYF	TGTGCCAGCAGCGCCGGGACTAGCGGGGCCCAAGAGACCCAGTACTTC
15	.	.	TRBV5-4	TRBJ2-1	CASRSQGGRYNEQFF	TGTGCCAGCAGGAGTCAGGGAGGCCGCTACAATGAGCAGTTCTTC
15	.	.	TRBV5-6	TRBJ2-7	CASSFGTPGGAEQYF	TGTGCCAGCAGCTTCGGGACCCCGGGTGGTGCCGAGCAGTACTTC
15	.	.	TRBV10-3	TRBJ2-7	CAISSSQSSSYEQYF	TGTGCCATCAGTTCTTCACAGTCGTCCTCCTACGAGCAGTACTTC
16	few	.	TRBV28	TRBJ1-2	CASRTLGFGTGYGYTF	TGTGCCAGCAGGACCCTCGGTTTCGGGACTGGATATGGCTACACCTTC
14	once	.	TRBV6-1	TRBJ1-1	CASSEPGKYTEAFF	TGTGCCAGCAGTGAACCGGGAAAGTACACTGAAGCTTTCTTT
14	.	.	TRBV28	TRBJ2-4	CASSFSGAVNIQYF	TGTGCCAGCAGTTTTTCGGGGGCAGTGAACATTCAGTACTTC
14	.	.	TRBV24-1	TRBJ2-1	CATSMAGQYNEQFF	TGTGCCACCAGTATGGCGGGACAATACAATGAGCAGTTCTTC
14	.	.	TRBV30	TRBJ1-4	CAWSVGGGNEKLFF	TGTGCCTGGAGTGTAGGCGGGGGCAATGAAAAACTGTTTTTT
16	.	TRBD2	TRBV29-1	TRBJ2-3	CSVEPGLALHTDTQYF	TGCAGCGTTGAACCGGGACTAGCGCTACACACAGATACGCAGTATTTT
15	.	TRBD1	TRBV5-5	TRBJ1-5	CASSWGQGESQPQHF	TGTGCCAGCAGCTGGGGACAGGGGGAGAGTCAGCCCCAGCATTTT
15	once	TRBD1	TRBV28	TRBJ1-4	CASSFRQGRPEKLFF	TGTGCCAGCAGTTTCCGACAGGGGCGTCCTGAAAAACTGTTTTTT
21	.	TRBD1	TRBV5-1	TRBJ1-2	CASSLDLSRQGPNSLNYGYTF	TGCGCCAGCAGCTTGGACCTTTCGAGACAGGGACCAAACTCTCTTAACTATGGCTACACCTTC
15	.	TRBD1	TRBV7-9	TRBJ2-7	CASSPGQGISYEQYF	TGTGCCAGCAGCCCGGGACAGGGGATCTCCTACGAGCAGTACTTC
14	few	.	TRBV5-1	TRBJ2-7	CASKSGPWADEQYF	TGCGCCAGCAAATCGGGCCCCTGGGCCGACGAGCAGTACTTC
16	.	TRBD2	TRBV5-1	TRBJ2-3	CASSSVLAGSTDTQYF	TGCGCCAGCAGCTCAGTACTAGCGGGAAGCACAGATACGCAGTATTTT